This TCR beta chain was sequenced for a study of blood T cell repertoires in COVID-19. For the study at large: Sites across the United States, Italy and Spain contributed samples from acute and convalescent COVID-19. T cells, B-cell-depleted T cells, or PBMCs provided the cDNA or gDNA that served as material.

Only one count was recorded for this clone. The authors' processing: Amplification with reference gene primers provided the estimates of nucleated cell counts. TCRdb's copy holds only in-frame clones and misses some; the assay was immunoSEQ multiplex PCR. V and J calls and clone size are those listed in that table; D and trimming were worked out from the DNA. Here the sample spans over 120,000 clones, more than 60% being singletons. CDR3 length: 15 amino acids. Germline CDR1 and CDR2: SGHTA and FQGTGA. With 4 bases clipped from V and 5 bases from J, the junction kept 6 bases outside the gene matches. V gene TRBV7-3 combines with J gene TRBJ2-5; 11 nucleotides match TRBD2. Sequenced sample: peripheral blood. The receptor's source is a woman between 45 and 60 years old with active or convalescent COVID-19. In DNA form, the CDR3 reads TGTGCCAGCAGCTCCGACGGACTAGCGGGCGAGACCCAGTACTTC. As protein: CASSSDGLAGETQYF.